The 14 T cell receptor beta chains reported below all come from one sample, sequenced in a study of identical twins. Using its own MiXCR run on the 5' RACE reads, TCRdb lists one record per CDR3 protein. The table lists some 500,000 distinct CDR3 sequences, roughly an eighth of them singletons. The sample was also linked to a second study, of yellow fever vaccine responses in identical twins.

The sample comprised CD4+ T cells sorted from blood. The receptors here all came from a woman younger than 35 in good health.

In its sample, this clonotype was seen many times. The chain joins TRBV7-2 to TRBJ2-7; 12 bases fit TRBD2. J lost 5 bases, V lost 5 bases, and 7 bases had no gene match. The length of the CDR3 is 15 residues. Germline CDR1 and CDR2: SGHTA and FQGNSA. CDR3 sequence (DNA): TGTGCCAGCAGCCCCCTAGCGGGGGGGTCCCACGAGCAGTACTTC. It yields the protein CASSPLAGGSHEQYF. The full variable domain, rest sourced from reference TRBV7-2 and TRBJ2-7, is GAGVSQSPSNKVTEKGKDVELRCDPISGHTALYWYRQSLGQGLEFLIYFQGNSAPDKSGLPSDRFSAERTGGSVSTLTIQRTQQEDSAVYLCASSPLAGGSHEQYFGPGTRLTVT.

This clonotype was seen only a few times. The chain links TRBV5-1 to TRBJ2-1; TRBD2 matches 8 bases. Germline values: CDR1 SGHRS, CDR2 YFSETQ. V was clipped by 0 bases and J by 4 bases; unmatched bases: 3. The CDR3 is 15 amino acids. CDR3 region: CASSLGSGVYNEQFF. CDR3 in DNA: TGCGCCAGCAGCTTGGGTAGCGGGGTTTACAATGAGCAGTTCTTC.

This clonotype was recorded many times. This chain links TRBV5-1 with TRBJ2-1, with 8 positions matching TRBD2. Per germline, CDR1 SGHRS and CDR2 YFSETQ. The CDR3 contains 15 residues. V shed 4 bases and J 9 bases; nucleotides not matched to a gene: 12. This CDR3 is CASSGDSGIKGEQFF. CDR3 coding DNA: TGCGCCAGCAGCGGGGATAGCGGGATAAAGGGTGAGCAGTTCTTC.

This clonotype turned up a few times. V gene TRBV29-1 combines with J gene TRBJ1-2, with 7 nucleotides matching TRBD1. Trimming at V came to 5 bases and at J to 6 bases, leaving 12 bases not matched to a gene. This CDR3 has 14 amino acids. The germline V gene encodes CDR1 SQVTM and CDR2 ANQGSEA. The CDR3 spells CSVSSDRPTHGYTF. The CDR3 bases are TGCAGCGTTAGCTCGGACAGGCCGACTCATGGCTACACCTTC.

V gene TRBV2 combines with J gene TRBJ1-6, with a weak D call TRBD1 (5 bases). Germline V gives CDR1 SNHLY, CDR2 FYNNEI. This CDR3 has 14 amino acids. V gave up 4 bases and J gave up 10 bases, with 14 bases separating them. The CDR3 DNA reads TGTGCCAGCAGTGCCGGGGCCTTAGTATCACCCCTCCACTTT. It translates to CASSAGALVSPLHF.

V is TRBV4-2 and J is TRBJ2-3; tentative D call: TRBD1 (6 bases). The CDR3 totals 14 residues. From germline, CDR1 is LGHNA and CDR2 YNFKEQ. V lost 2 bases and J 4 bases, leaving 10 bases between the germline ends. CDR3 nucleotides: TGTGCCAGCAGCCAACCCAGGGGTCCAGATACGCAGTATTTT. Its protein product is CASSQPRGPDTQYF.

The chain has TRBV20-1 and TRBJ2-5; TRBD1 agrees at 10 bases. The CDR3 is 15 amino acids. The trim removed 0 bases at V and 5 bases at J, leaving 6 bases unmatched. The germline CDR1 and CDR2 sequences are DFQATT and SNEGSKA (reference sequence). The CDR3, as DNA: TGCAGTGCTAGAGATGGGACAGGGGATGTGGAGACCCAGTACTTC. Protein: CSARDGTGDVETQYF.

This clonotype has at least ten counts. The chain employs TRBV6-5 and TRBJ2-2; 13 nucleotides agree with TRBD2. In germline, CDR1 is MNHEY, CDR2 SVGAGI. Unmatched junction bases numbered 7, after V lost 4 bases and J lost 5 bases. The CDR3 sequence is 17 residues long. The CDR3, as DNA: TGTGCCAGCAGTTCTACTAGCGGGGGGGCCGGTACCGGGGAGCTGTTTTTT. Protein: CASSSTSGGAGTGELFF.

Only a few counts were recorded for this clonotype. The genes are TRBV2 and TRBJ2-1, with a tentative D call TRBD2 (6 bases). This CDR3 contains 12 residues. With 4 bases removed from V and 10 bases from J, the gap between germline ends came to 11 bases. Germline CDR1 SNHLY, CDR2 FYNNEI. The CDR3 DNA reads as TGTGCCAGCAGTGCATGGGAGGACGAGCAGTTCTTC. Translation gives CASSAWEDEQFF.

The chain is built from TRBV20-1 and TRBJ2-4, with a weak D call TRBD2 (5 bases). This CDR3 spans 15 amino acids. V was pared by 0 bases and J by 6 bases, with 15 bases between. Germline CDR1 DFQATT, CDR2 SNEGSKA (reference sequence). The DNA for the CDR3 is TGCAGTGCTAGAGATGGGCGAGGACTGGGAAACATTCAGTACTTC. Protein sequence: CSARDGRGLGNIQYF.

This clonotype was counted only a few times. This rearrangement joins TRBV20-1 to TRBJ1-1, with D unclear. The CDR3 is made up of 12 amino acids. Per the germline V gene, CDR1 is DFQATT and CDR2 is SNEGSKA (reference sequence). Trimming left V 1 base short and J 0 bases short, with 3 bases between. The CDR3 coding sequence is TGCAGTGCTAGAGCTATGAACACTGAAGCTTTCTTT. Its protein is CSARAMNTEAFF.

The table lists this clonotype with a few counts. The chain employs TRBV6-1 and TRBJ2-7; the match to TRBD2 covers 8 bases. The CDR3 contains 14 residues. Germline assignment: CDR1 MNHNS and CDR2 SASEGT. The J segment lost 7 bases and the V segment lost 6 bases, leaving 11 bases of the junction unmatched. The CDR3 nucleotides read TGTGCCAGCAGCCTCTTTAGCGGGGAGGGTGAGCAGTACTTC. This codes for CASSLFSGEGEQYF.

This clonotype has ten or more counts. The V call is TRBV7-2, the J call TRBJ2-3; no reliable D call. The CDR3 covers 16 residues. V lost 2 bases and J 2 bases, leaving 14 bases between the germline ends. Germline loops: CDR1 SGHTA, CDR2 FQGNSA. The CDR3 here is CASSLNLLAYTDTQYF. In DNA form, the CDR3 reads TGTGCCAGCAGCTTAAACCTCCTGGCCTACACAGATACGCAGTATTTT.

This clonotype was counted ten times or more. The rearrangement links TRBV15 to TRBJ2-7; 9 bases align to TRBD1. The trim removed 5 bases at V and 5 bases at J, leaving 10 bases unmatched. CDR1 LNHNV and CDR2 YYDKDF come from the germline V gene (reference sequence). This CDR3 spans 15 amino acids. The CDR3 reads CATSLDGTGLNEQYF. In DNA, the CDR3 is TGTGCCACCAGCTTAGACGGGACAGGGTTGAACGAGCAGTACTTC.